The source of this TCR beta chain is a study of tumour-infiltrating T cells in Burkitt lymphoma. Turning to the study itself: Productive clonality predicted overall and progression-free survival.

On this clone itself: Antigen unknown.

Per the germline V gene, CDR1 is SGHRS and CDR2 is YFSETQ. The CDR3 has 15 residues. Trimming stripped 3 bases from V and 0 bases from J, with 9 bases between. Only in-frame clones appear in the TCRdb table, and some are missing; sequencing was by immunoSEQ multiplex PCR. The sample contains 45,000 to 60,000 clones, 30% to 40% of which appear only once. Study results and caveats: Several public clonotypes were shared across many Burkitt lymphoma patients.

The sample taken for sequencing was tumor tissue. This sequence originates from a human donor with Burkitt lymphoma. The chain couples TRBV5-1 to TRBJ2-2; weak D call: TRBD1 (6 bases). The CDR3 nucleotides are TGCGCCAGCAGCTGGGGACACCCGAACACCGGGGAGCTGTTTTTT. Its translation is CASSWGHPNTGELFF.